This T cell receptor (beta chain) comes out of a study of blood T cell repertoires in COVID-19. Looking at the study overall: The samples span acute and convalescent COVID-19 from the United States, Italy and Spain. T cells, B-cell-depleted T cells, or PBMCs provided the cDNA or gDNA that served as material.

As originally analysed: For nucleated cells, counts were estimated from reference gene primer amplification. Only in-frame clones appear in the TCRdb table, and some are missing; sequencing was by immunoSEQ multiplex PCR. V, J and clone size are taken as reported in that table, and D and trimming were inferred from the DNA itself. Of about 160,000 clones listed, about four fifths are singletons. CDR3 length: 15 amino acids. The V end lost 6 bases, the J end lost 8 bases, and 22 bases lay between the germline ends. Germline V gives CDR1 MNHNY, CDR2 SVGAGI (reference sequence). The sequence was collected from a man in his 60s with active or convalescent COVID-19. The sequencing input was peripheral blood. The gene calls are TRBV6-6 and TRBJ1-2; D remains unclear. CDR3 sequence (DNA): TGTGCCAGCAGCCGTAGGAGCGGCGACGGGAACGGCTACACCTTC. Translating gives CASSRRSGDGNGYTF.